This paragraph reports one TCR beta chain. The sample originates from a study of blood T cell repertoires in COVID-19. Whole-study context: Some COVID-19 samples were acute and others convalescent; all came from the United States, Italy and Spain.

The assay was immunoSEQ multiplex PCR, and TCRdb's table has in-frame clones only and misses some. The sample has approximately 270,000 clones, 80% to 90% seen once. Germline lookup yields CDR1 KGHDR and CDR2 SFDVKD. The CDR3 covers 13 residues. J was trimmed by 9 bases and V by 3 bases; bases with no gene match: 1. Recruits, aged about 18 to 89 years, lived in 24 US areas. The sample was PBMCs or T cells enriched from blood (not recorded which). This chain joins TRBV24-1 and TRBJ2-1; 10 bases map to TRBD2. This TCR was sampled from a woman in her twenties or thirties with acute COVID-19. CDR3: CATSDGLAAEQFF. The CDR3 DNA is TGTGCCACCAGTGATGGACTAGCGGCTGAGCAGTTCTTC.